The rows below give T cell receptor beta chains drawn from one sample of a study of blood T cell repertoires in COVID-19. The repertoire was sequenced with immunoSEQ multiplex PCR; TCRdb's copy has only in-frame clones and lacks some. The repertoire holds 180,000 or so clones, with 86% as singletons. The sequencing sample was made of peripheral blood. The receptors originated from a woman under 40 with active or convalescent COVID-19. Both conserved end residues are part of each CDR3. The D gene is left open where the match is weak. Some rows have no size entry. The others give once, few or many, or a class for an expanded clone.

len,d_gene,v_gene,abundance,j_gene,CDR3nt,CDR3aa
14,.,TRBV6-1,.,TRBJ2-5,TGTGCCAGCAGTGAAATGAGGGTTCAAGAGACCCAGTACTTC,CASSEMRVQETQYF
17,TRBD1,TRBV11-2,.,TRBJ2-7,TGTGCCAGCAGCTTAACACCAACAGGGGTACAGTCCTACGAGCAGTACTTC,CASSLTPTGVQSYEQYF
15,.,TRBV11-2,.,TRBJ2-3,TGTGCCAGCAGCCTCGACGGTGCTGAGGCGGATCCGCAGTATTTT,CASSLDGAEADPQYF
12,.,TRBV28,.,TRBJ1-6,TGTGCCAGCAGTAGGGGGAATTCACCCCTCCACTTT,CASSRGNSPLHF
16,TRBD2,TRBV7-8,.,TRBJ2-7,TGTGCCAGCAGCCAGGGACTAGCGGGGGTGACCTACGAGCAGTACTTC,CASSQGLAGVTYEQYF
13,TRBD1,TRBV6-6,.,TRBJ1-5,TGTGCCAGCAGCCAGGGGGCTCGTCAGCCCCAGCATTTT,CASSQGARQPQHF
12,.,TRBV11-2,.,TRBJ1-1,TGTGCCAGCAGCTTAGTCAGGGATGAAGCTTTCTTT,CASSLVRDEAFF
20,TRBD1,TRBV15,.,TRBJ1-5,TGTGCCACCAGCAGAGACCGGGACAGGGTCTTGGGGGAGAGCAATCAGCCCCAGCATTTT,CATSRDRDRVLGESNQPQHF
16,.,TRBV3-1/TRBV3-2,.,TRBJ1-2,TGTGCCAGCAGCGTACGGTACAGCAATACTAACTATGGCTACACCTTC,CASSVRYSNTNYGYTF
14,TRBD1,TRBV2,.,TRBJ1-4,TGTGCCAGCAGAGGACAGGGTCAGAGTGAAAAACTGTTTTTT,CASRGQGQSEKLFF
14,.,TRBV13,.,TRBJ1-2,TGTGCCAGCAGCTTAGACAGCAGAAACTATGGCTACACCTTC,CASSLDSRNYGYTF
12,.,TRBV12-3/TRBV12-4,.,TRBJ2-3,TGTGCCAGCAGACCGGAGGCCTATACGCAGTATTTT,CASRPEAYTQYF
14,.,TRBV10-1,once,TRBJ1-4,TGCGCCAGCAGTCCTTCCCCTGGGACAAGACAACTGTTTTTT,CASSPSPGTRQLFF
18,TRBD2,TRBV6-6,.,TRBJ2-5,TGTGCCAGCAGTCCCCCTTTAGCGGGGGGTCCCCTCCAAGAGACCCAGTACTTC,CASSPPLAGGPLQETQYF
16,TRBD1,TRBV18,.,TRBJ2-5,TGTGCCAGCTCACACCTGACCGGGACAGACGTAGAGACCCAGTACTTC,CASSHLTGTDVETQYF
13,TRBD1,TRBV6-5,.,TRBJ1-1,TGTGCCAGCAGGAGGACAGGGAACGCTGAAGCTTTCTTT,CASRRTGNAEAFF
17,.,TRBV7-6,.,TRBJ1-1,TGTGCCAGCAGCCCTGCGACAGTGGGATATAGCGGCACTGAAGCTTTCTTT,CASSPATVGYSGTEAFF
13,TRBD1,TRBV3-1/TRBV3-2,.,TRBJ2-2,TGTGCCAGCTCCTCAGGGGGACGGCGGGAGCTGTTTTTT,CASSSGGRRELFF
14,.,TRBV5-4,.,TRBJ1-2,TGTGCCAGCAGCTTGACAGGGTTTAACTATGGCTACACCTTC,CASSLTGFNYGYTF
13,TRBD1,TRBV18,.,TRBJ1-4,TGTGCCAGCTCAGGACAGGGAAATGAAAAACTGTTTTTT,CASSGQGNEKLFF
13,.,TRBV24-1,.,TRBJ1-4,TGTGCCACCAGTTCCGGGTCGGATGAAAAACTGTTTTTT,CATSSGSDEKLFF
18,TRBD1,TRBV28,.,TRBJ1-3,TGTGCCAGCAGCCTAATGACAGGGACTTCCGACTCTGGAAACACCATATATTTT,CASSLMTGTSDSGNTIYF
16,.,TRBV20-1,.,TRBJ1-5,TGCAGTGCTAGTACACAGAAAACAAGAAACTATCAGCCCCAGCATTTT,CSASTQKTRNYQPQHF
15,.,TRBV3-1/TRBV3-2,.,TRBJ1-2,TGTGCCAGCAGCCAATACAGGGCCCCACCTTATGGCTACACCTTC,CASSQYRAPPYGYTF
15,.,TRBV7-9,.,TRBJ2-7,TGTGCCAGCAGCTTAAACCGAATGAGCTCCTACGAGCAGTACTTC,CASSLNRMSSYEQYF
15,TRBD1,TRBV7-9,.,TRBJ1-2,TGTGCCAGCAGCCCACGACCGACAGGGGTCTATGGCTACACCTTC,CASSPRPTGVYGYTF
19,.,TRBV12-5,few,TRBJ1-1,TGTGCTAGTGGTTTGTCCGGGGCAGGGGATGGGATGGGGAAGGGTGAAGCTTTCTTT,CASGLSGAGDGMGKGEAFF
16,TRBD2,TRBV3-1/TRBV3-2,.,TRBJ2-7,TGTGCCAGCAGCACTAGCGGGGGCCTCCGGGTCTACGAGCAGTACTTC,CASSTSGGLRVYEQYF
15,TRBD2,TRBV3-1/TRBV3-2,.,TRBJ2-3,TGTGCCAGCAGCCAAGGCGGGGGGGCAGGTGATACGCAGTATTTT,CASSQGGGAGDTQYF
15,TRBD2,TRBV12-5,.,TRBJ2-2,TGTGCTAGTGGTTTGGGACTAGCGCTCACCGGGGAGCTGTTTTTT,CASGLGLALTGELFF
14,TRBD2,TRBV28,.,TRBJ2-7,TGTGCCAGCCGCGATCCTAGCGGTACCTACGAGCAGTACTTC,CASRDPSGTYEQYF
15,TRBD1,TRBV30,.,TRBJ1-2,TGTGCCTGGAGTGTATTGGGGGGACAGGGAGGTGGCTACACCTTC,CAWSVLGGQGGGYTF
15,TRBD1,TRBV2,.,TRBJ2-3,TGTGCCAGCAGTAGACAGGGGTCTAGCACAGATACGCAGTATTTT,CASSRQGSSTDTQYF
16,TRBD1,TRBV6-2/TRBV6-3,.,TRBJ1-4,TGTGCCAGCAGTTACTCAGGGACAGGGTCGAATGAAAAACTGTTTTTT,CASSYSGTGSNEKLFF
14,TRBD1,TRBV5-1,.,TRBJ2-2,TGCGCCAGCACCAGGGGGCAAGGCACCGGGGAGCTGTTTTTT,CASTRGQGTGELFF
13,.,TRBV18,few,TRBJ2-2,TGTGCCAGCTCAGCGACGAACACCGGGGAGCTGTTTTTT,CASSATNTGELFF
15,TRBD1,TRBV11-3,.,TRBJ2-1,TGTGCCAGTCGGACCGCAGGGGGATCCTACAATGAGCAGTTCTTC,CASRTAGGSYNEQFF
14,TRBD2,TRBV18,.,TRBJ2-1,TGTGCCAGCTCACCAGTGACTAGCAACAATGAGCAGTTCTTC,CASSPVTSNNEQFF
13,TRBD1,TRBV10-3,.,TRBJ2-3,TGTGCCATCAGCGGGACAGGGGTAGATACGCAGTATTTT,CAISGTGVDTQYF
13,.,TRBV5-6,few,TRBJ1-2,TGTGCCAGCAGCTTGGTGGGCGGGTCTGGCTACACCTTC,CASSLVGGSGYTF
16,.,TRBV15,.,TRBJ2-7,TGTGCCACCAGCAGAGTCCCCCCAGGAAGAACCTACGAGCAGTACTTC,CATSRVPPGRTYEQYF
15,TRBD1,TRBV28,once,TRBJ1-3,TGTGCCAGCAGCCCCGCGACAGGGGGAGGAAACACCATATATTTT,CASSPATGGGNTIYF
14,TRBD1,TRBV9,.,TRBJ2-4,TGTGCCAGCAGCGGACGGGCGACAGGGGACATTCAGTACTTC,CASSGRATGDIQYF
13,.,TRBV7-9,.,TRBJ1-6,TGTGCCAGCAGCCCGCTGTTAGTGCCACCCCTCCACTTT,CASSPLLVPPLHF
17,.,TRBV5-4,.,TRBJ2-4,TGTGCCAGCAGCCCCGGACAGTGGGGTTTAGCCAAAAACATTCAGTACTTC,CASSPGQWGLAKNIQYF
16,.,TRBV2,.,TRBJ1-5,TGTGCCAGCAGTGAAGGGCGGGTGGATAGCAATCAGCCCCAGCATTTT,CASSEGRVDSNQPQHF
14,.,TRBV6-5,.,TRBJ2-7,TGTGCCAGCAGAACCACAACCGGCCGCGACTTAGAGTACTTC,CASRTTTGRDLEYF
14,.,TRBV11-3,.,TRBJ2-1,TGTGCCAGCAGCTTGAGGATCTCCTGCAATGAGCAGTTCTTC,CASSLRISCNEQFF
14,.,TRBV20-1,few,TRBJ2-7,TGCAGTGCTAGTGCATTTAGCGGATCCTACGAGCAGTACTTC,CSASAFSGSYEQYF
14,.,TRBV19,.,TRBJ1-2,TGTGCCAGTACCAAGGACAGAGCTAACTATGGCTACACCTTC,CASTKDRANYGYTF